One TCR beta chain is described in this entry. Sequencing used immunoSEQ multiplex PCR; TCRdb keeps in-frame clones, though not all of them. The sample holds a few hundred thousand clones; around 92% are singletons and the top ten take less than 3.5%. The data derive from a study of blood T cell repertoires in COVID-19. Overall study context: From T cells, B-cell-depleted T cells, or PBMCs came the material, which was cDNA or gDNA.

The germline CDR1 and CDR2 sequences are MNHEY and SMNVEV (reference sequence). CDR3 length: 13 amino acids. Trimming took 3 bases from V and 0 from J, leaving 4 bases between them. Enrolled during active infection, Seattle patients were then followed longitudinally. The receptor was isolated from a woman between 25 and 40 years old with COVID-19, enrolled during active disease. The chain couples TRBV27 to TRBJ2-3; D uncertain. Sequencing input: peripheral blood. The CDR3 DNA reads TGTGCCAGCAGTTTGGCTAGCACAGATACGCAGTATTTT. Translating gives CASSLASTDTQYF.